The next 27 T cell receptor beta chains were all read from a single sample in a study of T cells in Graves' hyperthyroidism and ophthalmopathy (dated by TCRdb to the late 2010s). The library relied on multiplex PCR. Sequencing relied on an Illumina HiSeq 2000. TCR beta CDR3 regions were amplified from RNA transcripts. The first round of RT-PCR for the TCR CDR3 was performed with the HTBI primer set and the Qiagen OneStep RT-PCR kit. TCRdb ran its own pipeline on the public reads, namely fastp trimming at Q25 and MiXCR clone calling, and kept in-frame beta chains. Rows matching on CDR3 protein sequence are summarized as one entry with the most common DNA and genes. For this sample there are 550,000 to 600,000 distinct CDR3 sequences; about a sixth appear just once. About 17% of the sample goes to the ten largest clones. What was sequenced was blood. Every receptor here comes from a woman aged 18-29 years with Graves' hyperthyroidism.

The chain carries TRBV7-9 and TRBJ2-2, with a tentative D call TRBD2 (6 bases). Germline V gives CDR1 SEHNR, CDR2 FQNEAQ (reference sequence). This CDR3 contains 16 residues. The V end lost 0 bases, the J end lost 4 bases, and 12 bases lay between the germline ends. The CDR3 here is CASSLAGAGRTGELFF. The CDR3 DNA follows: TGTGCCAGCAGCTTAGCTGGTGCGGGGCGCACCGGGGAGCTGTTTTTT.

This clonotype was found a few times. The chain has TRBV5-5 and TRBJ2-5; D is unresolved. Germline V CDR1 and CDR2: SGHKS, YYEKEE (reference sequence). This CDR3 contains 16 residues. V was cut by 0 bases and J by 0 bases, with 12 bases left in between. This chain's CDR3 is CASSLVIGLYQETQYF. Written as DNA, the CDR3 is TGTGCCAGCAGCTTGGTAATAGGGTTGTACCAAGAGACCCAGTACTTC.

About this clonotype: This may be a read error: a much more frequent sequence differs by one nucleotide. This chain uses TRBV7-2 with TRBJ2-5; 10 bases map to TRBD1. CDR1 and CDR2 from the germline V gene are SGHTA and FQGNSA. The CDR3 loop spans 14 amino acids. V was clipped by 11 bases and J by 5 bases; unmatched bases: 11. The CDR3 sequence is CAPDRDRGRETQYF. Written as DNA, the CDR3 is TGTGCCCCCGACCGGGACAGGGGCCGGGAGACCCAGTACTTC.

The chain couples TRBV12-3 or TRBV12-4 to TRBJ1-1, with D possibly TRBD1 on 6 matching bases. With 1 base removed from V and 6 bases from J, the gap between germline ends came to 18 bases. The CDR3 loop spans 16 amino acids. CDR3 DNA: TGTGCCAGCAGTTTAGGGGGGCCCGCTGCGGCCGCTGAAGCTTTCTTT. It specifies CASSLGGPAAAAEAFF.

The DNA of the CDR3 is TGTGCCAGTAGTAGACATGCGGGACTAGCGGCTATATACAATGAGCAGTTCTTC. This codes for CASSRHAGLAAIYNEQFF. V is TRBV19 and J is TRBJ2-1; 11 bases map to TRBD2. This CDR3 has 18 residues. J lost 4 bases, V lost 4 bases, and 12 bases had no gene match. CDR1 and CDR2 (germline): LNHDA, SQIVND (reference sequence).

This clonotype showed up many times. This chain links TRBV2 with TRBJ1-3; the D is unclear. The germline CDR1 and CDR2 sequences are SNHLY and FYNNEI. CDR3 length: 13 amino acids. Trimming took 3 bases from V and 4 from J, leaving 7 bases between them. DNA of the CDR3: TGTGCCAGCAGTGAGGACGGAGGAAACACCATATATTTT. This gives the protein CASSEDGGNTIYF.

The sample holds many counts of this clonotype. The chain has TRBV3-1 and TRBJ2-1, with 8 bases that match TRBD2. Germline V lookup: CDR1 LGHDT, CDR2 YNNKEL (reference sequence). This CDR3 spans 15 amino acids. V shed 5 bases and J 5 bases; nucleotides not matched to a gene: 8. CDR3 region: CASSSTQRENNEQFF. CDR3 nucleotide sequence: TGTGCCAGCAGCTCCACCCAGCGGGAGAACAATGAGCAGTTCTTC.

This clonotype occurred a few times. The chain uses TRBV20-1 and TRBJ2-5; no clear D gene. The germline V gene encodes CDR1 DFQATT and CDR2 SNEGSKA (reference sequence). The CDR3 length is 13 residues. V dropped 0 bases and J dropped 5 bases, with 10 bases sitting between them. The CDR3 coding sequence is TGCAGTGCTAGAGAACCCAGTGGGGAGACCCAGTACTTC. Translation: CSAREPSGETQYF.

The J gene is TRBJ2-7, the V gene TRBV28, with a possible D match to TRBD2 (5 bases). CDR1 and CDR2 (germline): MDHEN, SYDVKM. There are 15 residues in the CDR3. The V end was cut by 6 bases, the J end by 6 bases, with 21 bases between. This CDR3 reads CASRTPSRASLEQYF. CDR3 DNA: TGTGCCAGCAGGACACCCTCGAGGGCCTCTCTCGAGCAGTACTTC.

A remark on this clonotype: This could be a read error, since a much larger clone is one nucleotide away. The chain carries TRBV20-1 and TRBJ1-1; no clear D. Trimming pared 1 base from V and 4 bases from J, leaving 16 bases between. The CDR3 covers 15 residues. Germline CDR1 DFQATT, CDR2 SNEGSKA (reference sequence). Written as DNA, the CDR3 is TGCAGTGCTAGAGGTAGCGACCTAATGCGCACTGAAGCTTTCTTT. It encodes CSARGSDLMRTEAFF.

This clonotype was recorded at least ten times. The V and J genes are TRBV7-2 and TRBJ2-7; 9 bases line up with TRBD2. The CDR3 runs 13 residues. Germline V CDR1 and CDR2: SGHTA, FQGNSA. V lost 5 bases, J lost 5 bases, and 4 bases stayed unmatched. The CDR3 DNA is TGTGCCAGCAGCCTTAGCGGGAGACACGAGCAGTACTTC. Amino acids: CASSLSGRHEQYF. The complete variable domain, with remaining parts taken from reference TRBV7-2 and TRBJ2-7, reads GAGVSQSPSNKVTEKGKDVELRCDPISGHTALYWYRQSLGQGLEFLIYFQGNSAPDKSGLPSDRFSAERTGGSVSTLTIQRTQQEDSAVYLCASSLSGRHEQYFGPGTRLTVT.

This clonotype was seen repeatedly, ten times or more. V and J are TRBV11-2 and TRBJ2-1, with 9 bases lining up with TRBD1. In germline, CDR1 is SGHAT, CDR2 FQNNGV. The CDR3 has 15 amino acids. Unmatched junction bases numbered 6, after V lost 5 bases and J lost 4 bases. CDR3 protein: CASSQDRGGYNEQFF. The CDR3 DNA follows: TGTGCCAGCAGCCAGGACAGGGGAGGGTACAATGAGCAGTTCTTC.

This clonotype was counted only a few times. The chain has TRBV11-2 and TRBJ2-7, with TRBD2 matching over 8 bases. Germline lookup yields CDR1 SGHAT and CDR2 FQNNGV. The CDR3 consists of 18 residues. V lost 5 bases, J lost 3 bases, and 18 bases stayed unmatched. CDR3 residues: CASSPPGFSGKSFYEQYF. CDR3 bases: TGTGCCAGCAGCCCCCCCGGGTTTAGCGGGAAGTCGTTCTACGAGCAGTACTTC. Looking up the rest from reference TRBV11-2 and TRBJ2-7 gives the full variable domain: EAGVAQSPRYKIIEKRQSVAFWCNPISGHATLYWYQQILGQGPKLLIQFQNNGVVDDSQLPKDRFSAERLKGVDSTLKIQPAKLEDSAVYLCASSPPGFSGKSFYEQYFGPGTRLTVT.

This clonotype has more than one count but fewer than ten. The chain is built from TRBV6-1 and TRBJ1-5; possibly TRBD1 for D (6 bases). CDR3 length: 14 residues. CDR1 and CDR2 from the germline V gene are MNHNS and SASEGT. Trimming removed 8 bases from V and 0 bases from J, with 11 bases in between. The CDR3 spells CASGGQFSNQPQHF. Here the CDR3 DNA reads TGTGCCAGCGGAGGACAGTTTAGCAATCAGCCCCAGCATTTT.

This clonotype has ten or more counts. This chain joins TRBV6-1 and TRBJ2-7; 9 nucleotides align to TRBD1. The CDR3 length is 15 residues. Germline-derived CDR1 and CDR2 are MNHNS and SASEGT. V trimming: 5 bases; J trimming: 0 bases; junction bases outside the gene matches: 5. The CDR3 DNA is TGTGCCAGCAGTCGAGGACAGGGGACCTCCTACGAGCAGTACTTC. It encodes CASSRGQGTSYEQYF.

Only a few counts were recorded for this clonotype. The CDR3, as DNA: TGTGCCAGCAGCCGAACTTTCTCGGGTGGCTACACCTTC. This encodes CASSRTFSGGYTF. The V call is TRBV3-1, the J call TRBJ1-2; D ambiguous. CDR1 LGHDT and CDR2 YNNKEL come from the germline V gene (reference sequence). This CDR3 region has 13 residues. Between the trimmed V and J ends, which lost 4 bases and 7 bases, there was a span of 13 bases. Full variable domain (rest looked up from reference TRBV3-1 and TRBJ1-2): DTAVSQTPKYLVTQMGNDKSIKCEQNLGHDTMYWYKQDSKKFLKIMFSYNNKELIINETVPNRFSPKSPDKAHLNLHINSLELGDSAVYFCASSRTFSGGYTFGSGTRLTVV.

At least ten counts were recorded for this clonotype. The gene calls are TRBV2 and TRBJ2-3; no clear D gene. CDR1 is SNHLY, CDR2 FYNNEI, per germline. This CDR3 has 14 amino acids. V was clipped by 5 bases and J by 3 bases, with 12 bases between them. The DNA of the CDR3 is TGTGCCAGCAGTAGGTGGCCAGAGACAGATACGCAGTATTTT. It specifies CASSRWPETDTQYF.

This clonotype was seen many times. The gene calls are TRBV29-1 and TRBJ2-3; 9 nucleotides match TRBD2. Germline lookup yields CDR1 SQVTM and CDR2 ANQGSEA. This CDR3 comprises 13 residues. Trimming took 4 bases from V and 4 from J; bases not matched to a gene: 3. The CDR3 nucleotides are TGCAGCGTTGGAGCGGGAGGCGCAGATACGCAGTATTTT. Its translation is CSVGAGGADTQYF.

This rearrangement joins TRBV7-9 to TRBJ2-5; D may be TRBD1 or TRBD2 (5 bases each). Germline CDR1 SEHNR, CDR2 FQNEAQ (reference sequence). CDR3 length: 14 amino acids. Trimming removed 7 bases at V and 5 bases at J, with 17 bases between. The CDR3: CASTLGRGLETQYF. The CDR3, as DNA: TGTGCCAGCACTCTAGGCCGGGGCCTTGAGACCCAGTACTTC. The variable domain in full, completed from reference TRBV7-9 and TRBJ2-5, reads DTGVSQNPRHKITKRGQNVTFRCDPISEHNRLYWYRQTLGQGPEFLTYFQNEAQLEKSRLLSDRFSAERPKGSFSTLEIQRTEQGDSAMYLCASTLGRGLETQYFGPGTRLLVL.

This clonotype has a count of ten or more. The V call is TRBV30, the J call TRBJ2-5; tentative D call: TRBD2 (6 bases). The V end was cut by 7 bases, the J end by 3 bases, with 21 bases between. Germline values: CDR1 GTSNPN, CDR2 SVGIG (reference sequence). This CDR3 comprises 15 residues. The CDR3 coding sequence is TGTGCCTCCACCCTCGGTAGCGGCCGAGAAGAGACCCAGTACTTC. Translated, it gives CASTLGSGREETQYF.

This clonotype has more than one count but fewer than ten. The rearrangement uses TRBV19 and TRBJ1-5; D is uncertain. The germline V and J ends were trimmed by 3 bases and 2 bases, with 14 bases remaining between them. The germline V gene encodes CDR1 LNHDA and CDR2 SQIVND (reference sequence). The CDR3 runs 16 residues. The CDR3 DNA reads TGTGCCAGTAGTATTGGGTTGGCTATCGGCAATCAGCCCCAGCATTTT. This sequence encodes CASSIGLAIGNQPQHF.

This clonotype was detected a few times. In DNA, the CDR3 is TGCAGTGCTAGGCTGGGCCCGGGCGATGGCTACACCTTC. Its translation: CSARLGPGDGYTF. The V gene is TRBV20-1, the J gene TRBJ1-2; D gene ambiguous. V was cut by 3 bases and J by 6 bases, with 14 bases left in between. Germline CDR1 reads DFQATT; CDR2 reads SNEGSKA (reference sequence). CDR3 size: 13 residues.

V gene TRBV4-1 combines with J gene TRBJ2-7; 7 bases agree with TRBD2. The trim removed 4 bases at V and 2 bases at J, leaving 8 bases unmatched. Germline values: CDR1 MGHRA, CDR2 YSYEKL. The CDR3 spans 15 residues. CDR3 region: CASSPRGGRTYEQYF. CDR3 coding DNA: TGCGCCAGCAGCCCGAGGGGAGGGCGCACCTACGAGCAGTACTTC.

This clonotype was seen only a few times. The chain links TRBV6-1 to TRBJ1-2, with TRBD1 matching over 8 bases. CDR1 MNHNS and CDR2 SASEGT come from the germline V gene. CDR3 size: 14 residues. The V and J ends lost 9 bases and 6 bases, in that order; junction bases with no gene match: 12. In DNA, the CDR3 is TGTGCCAGTATTTCCTCGTGGACAGGGCATGGCTACACCTTC. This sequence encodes CASISSWTGHGYTF.

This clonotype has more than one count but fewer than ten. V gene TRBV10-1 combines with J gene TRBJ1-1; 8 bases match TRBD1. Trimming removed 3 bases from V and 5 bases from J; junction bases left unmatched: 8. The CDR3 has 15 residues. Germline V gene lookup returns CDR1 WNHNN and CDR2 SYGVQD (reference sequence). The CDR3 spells CASSDLQGAWTEAFF. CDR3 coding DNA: TGCGCCAGCAGTGACCTCCAGGGGGCATGGACTGAAGCTTTCTTT.

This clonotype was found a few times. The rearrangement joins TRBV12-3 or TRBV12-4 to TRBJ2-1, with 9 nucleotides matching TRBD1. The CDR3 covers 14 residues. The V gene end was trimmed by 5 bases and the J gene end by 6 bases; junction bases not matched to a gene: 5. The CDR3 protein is CASSIMDRGNEQFF. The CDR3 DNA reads TGTGCCAGCAGTATCATGGACAGGGGCAATGAGCAGTTCTTC.

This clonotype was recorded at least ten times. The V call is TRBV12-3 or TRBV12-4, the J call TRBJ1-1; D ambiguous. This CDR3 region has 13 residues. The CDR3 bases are TGTGCAGCCGGGGAAGTTATGAACACTGAAGCTTTCTTT. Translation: CAAGEVMNTEAFF.